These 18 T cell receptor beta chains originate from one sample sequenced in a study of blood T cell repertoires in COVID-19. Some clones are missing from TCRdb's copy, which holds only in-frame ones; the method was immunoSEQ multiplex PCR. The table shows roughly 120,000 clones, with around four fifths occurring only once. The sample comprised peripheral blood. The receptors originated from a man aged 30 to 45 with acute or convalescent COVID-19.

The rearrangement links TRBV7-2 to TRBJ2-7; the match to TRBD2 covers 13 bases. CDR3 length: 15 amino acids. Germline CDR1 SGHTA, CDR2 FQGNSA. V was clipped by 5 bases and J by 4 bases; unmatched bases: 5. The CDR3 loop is CASSPGLAGIYEQYF. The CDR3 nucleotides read TGTGCCAGCAGCCCGGGACTAGCGGGGATTTACGAGCAGTACTTC.

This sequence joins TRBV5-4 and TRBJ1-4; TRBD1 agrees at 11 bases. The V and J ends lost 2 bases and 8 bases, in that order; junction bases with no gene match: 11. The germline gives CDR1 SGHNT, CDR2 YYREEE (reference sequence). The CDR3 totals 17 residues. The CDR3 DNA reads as TGTGCCAGCAGCTTAAAAGGACAGGGGGCGCGGAAAGAAAAACTGTTTTTT. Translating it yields CASSLKGQGARKEKLFF.

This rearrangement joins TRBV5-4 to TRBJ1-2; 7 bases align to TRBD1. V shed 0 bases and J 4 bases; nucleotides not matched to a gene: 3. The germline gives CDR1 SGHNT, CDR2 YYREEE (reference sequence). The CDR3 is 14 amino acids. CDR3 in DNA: TGTGCCAGCAGCTTGGGACAGGGACGCTATGGCTACACCTTC. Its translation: CASSLGQGRYGYTF.

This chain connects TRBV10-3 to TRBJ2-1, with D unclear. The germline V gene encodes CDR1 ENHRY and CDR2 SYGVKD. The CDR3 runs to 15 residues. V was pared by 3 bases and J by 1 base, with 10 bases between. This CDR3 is CAISETAPSYNEQFF. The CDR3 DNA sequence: TGTGCCATCAGTGAAACAGCTCCTTCCTACAATGAGCAGTTCTTC.

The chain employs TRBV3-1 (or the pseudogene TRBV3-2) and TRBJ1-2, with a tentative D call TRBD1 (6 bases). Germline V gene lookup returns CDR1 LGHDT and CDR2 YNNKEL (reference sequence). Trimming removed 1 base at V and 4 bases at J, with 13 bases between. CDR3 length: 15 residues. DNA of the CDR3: TGTGCCAGCAGCCAAGGCAGGGGCGGTGCCTATGGCTACACCTTC. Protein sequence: CASSQGRGGAYGYTF.

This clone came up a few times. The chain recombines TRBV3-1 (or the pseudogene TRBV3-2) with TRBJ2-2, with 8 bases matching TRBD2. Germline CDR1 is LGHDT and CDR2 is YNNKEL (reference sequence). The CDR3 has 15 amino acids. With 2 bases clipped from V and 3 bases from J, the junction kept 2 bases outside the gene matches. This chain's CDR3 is CASSQFSGDTGELFF. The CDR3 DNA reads TGTGCCAGCAGCCAATTTAGCGGGGACACCGGGGAGCTGTTTTTT.

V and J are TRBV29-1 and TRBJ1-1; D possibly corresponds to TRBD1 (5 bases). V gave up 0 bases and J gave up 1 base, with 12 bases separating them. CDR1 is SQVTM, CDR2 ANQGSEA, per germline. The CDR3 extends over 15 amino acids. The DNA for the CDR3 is TGCAGCGTTGAAGATCTTTACAGGACGAACACTGAAGCTTTCTTT. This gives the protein CSVEDLYRTNTEAFF.

CDR3 bases: TGTGCCAGCAGTCCCCCAGGGGTTGGTTACACCGGGGAGCTGTTTTTT. Translating it yields CASSPPGVGYTGELFF. The rearrangement uses TRBV11-1 and TRBJ2-2; D is possibly TRBD1 (6 bases). The CDR3 contains 16 residues. The germline V and J ends were trimmed by 6 bases and 3 bases, with 17 bases remaining between them. CDR1 and CDR2 from the germline V gene are SGHAT and FQDESV (reference sequence).

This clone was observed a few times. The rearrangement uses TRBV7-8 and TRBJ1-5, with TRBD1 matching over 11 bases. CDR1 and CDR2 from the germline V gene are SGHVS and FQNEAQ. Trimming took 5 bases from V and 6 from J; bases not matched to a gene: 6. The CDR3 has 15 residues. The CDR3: CASSQGQGAGQPQHF. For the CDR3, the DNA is TGTGCCAGCAGCCAAGGACAGGGGGCGGGTCAGCCCCAGCATTTT.

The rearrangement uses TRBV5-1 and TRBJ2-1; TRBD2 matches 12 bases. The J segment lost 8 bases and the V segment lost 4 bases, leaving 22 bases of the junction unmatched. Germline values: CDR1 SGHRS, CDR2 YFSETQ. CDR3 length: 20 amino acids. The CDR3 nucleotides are TGCGCCAGCAGCAGCCGAGACAGTGGGAAAACTAGCGGGAGGATAGATGAGCAGTTCTTC. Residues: CASSSRDSGKTSGRIDEQFF.

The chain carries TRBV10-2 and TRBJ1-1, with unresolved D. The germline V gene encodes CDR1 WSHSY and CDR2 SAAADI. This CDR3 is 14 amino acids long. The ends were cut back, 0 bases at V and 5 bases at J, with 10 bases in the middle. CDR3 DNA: TGCGCCAGCAGTGAGTCCCCAAGCCGGACTGAAGCTTTCTTT. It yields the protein CASSESPSRTEAFF.

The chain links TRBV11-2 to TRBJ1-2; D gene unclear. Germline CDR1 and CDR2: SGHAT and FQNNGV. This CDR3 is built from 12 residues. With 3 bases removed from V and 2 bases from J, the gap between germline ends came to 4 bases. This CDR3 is CASSFSNYGYTF. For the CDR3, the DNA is TGTGCCAGCAGCTTTTCAAACTATGGCTACACCTTC.

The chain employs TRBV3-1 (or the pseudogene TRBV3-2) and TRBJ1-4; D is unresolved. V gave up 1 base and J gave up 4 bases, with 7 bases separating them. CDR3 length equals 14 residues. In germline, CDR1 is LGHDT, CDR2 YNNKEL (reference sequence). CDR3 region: CASSQVQSNEKLFF. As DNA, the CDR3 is TGTGCCAGCAGCCAAGTACAGAGTAATGAAAAACTGTTTTTT.

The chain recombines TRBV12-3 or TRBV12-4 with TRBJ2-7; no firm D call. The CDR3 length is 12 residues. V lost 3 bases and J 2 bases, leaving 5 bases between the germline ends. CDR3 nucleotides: TGTGCCAGCAGTTTTGGGCCCTACGAGCAGTACGTC. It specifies CASSFGPYEQYV.

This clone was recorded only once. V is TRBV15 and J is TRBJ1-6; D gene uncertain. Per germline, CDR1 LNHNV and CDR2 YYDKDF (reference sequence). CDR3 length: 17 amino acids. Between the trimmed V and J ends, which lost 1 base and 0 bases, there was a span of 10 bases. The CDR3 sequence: CATSRGDGDSYNSPLHF. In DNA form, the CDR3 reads TGTGCCACCAGCAGAGGAGACGGAGACTCCTATAATTCACCCCTCCACTTT.

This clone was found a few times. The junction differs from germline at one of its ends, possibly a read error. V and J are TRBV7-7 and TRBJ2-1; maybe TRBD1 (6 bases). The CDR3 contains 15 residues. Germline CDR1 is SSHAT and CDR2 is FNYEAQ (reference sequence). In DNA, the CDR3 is TGTGCTAGCAGCTTAGGGCGGACAGCTAAAAATGAGCAGTTCTTC. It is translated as CASSLGRTAKNEQFF.

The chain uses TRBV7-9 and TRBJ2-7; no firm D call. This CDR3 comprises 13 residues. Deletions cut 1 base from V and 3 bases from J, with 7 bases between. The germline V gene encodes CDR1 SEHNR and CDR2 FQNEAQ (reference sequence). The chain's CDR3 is CASSLVAGYEQYV. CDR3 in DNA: TGTGCCAGCAGCTTAGTGGCAGGCTACGAGCAGTACGTC.

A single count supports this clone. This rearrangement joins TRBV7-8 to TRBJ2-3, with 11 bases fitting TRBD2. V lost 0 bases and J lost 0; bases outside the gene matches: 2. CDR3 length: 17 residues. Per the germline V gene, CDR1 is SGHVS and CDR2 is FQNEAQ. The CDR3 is CASSLAGTSGSTDTQYF. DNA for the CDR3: TGTGCCAGCAGCTTAGCGGGGACTAGCGGTAGCACAGATACGCAGTATTTT.